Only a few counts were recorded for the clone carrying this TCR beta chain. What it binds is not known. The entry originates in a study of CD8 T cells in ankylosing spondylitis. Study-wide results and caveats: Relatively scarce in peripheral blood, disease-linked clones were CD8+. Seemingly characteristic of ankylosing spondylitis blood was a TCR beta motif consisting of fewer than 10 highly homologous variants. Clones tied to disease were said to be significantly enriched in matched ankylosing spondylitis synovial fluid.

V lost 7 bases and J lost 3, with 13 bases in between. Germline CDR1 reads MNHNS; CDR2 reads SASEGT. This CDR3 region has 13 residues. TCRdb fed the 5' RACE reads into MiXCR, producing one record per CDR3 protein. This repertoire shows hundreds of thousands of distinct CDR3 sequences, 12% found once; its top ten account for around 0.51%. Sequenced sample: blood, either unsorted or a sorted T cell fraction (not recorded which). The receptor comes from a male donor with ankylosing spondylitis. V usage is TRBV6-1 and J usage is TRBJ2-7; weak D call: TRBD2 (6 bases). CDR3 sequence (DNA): TGTGCCAGCACGGGAGACAACTACTACGAGCAGTACTTC. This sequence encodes CASTGDNYYEQYF.